The clone carrying this T cell receptor beta chain has only one observation. Its matching antigen is unknown. This entry comes from a study of cytomegalovirus exposure and HLA in healthy donors. At the level of the study: Among about 190 million T cells, an earlier analysis found 90 million to 130 million unique TCR beta sequences.

V gave up 3 bases and J gave up 5 bases, with 20 bases separating them. The germline V gene encodes CDR1 LNHDA and CDR2 SQIVND (reference sequence). There are 17 residues in the CDR3. Overall study findings and caveats: In a later analysis, at a false discovery rate of 0.05, under 20,000 TCR beta sequences matched HLA alleles.

PCR primers comprised 60 Vbeta and 13 Jbeta primers. Assay: immunoSEQ multiplex PCR; the TCRdb copy retains only in-frame clones and omits some. The sample holds 150,000 to 200,000 clones; approximately 80% are singletons and the top ten take approximately 1.6%. Each of the donors was a healthy bone marrow donor. These donors counted as nominally healthy when sampled, but unrecorded immune exposures were likely. Input material: PBMCs. The V gene is TRBV19, the J gene TRBJ2-1, with no clear D. This receptor was taken from a woman aged 25 to 39 in good health and CMV-seronegative. CDR3 sequence: CASSIVTPGFVDNEQFF. The CDR3 region has the DNA TGTGCCAGTAGTATCGTGACTCCTGGCTTCGTGGACAATGAGCAGTTCTTC.